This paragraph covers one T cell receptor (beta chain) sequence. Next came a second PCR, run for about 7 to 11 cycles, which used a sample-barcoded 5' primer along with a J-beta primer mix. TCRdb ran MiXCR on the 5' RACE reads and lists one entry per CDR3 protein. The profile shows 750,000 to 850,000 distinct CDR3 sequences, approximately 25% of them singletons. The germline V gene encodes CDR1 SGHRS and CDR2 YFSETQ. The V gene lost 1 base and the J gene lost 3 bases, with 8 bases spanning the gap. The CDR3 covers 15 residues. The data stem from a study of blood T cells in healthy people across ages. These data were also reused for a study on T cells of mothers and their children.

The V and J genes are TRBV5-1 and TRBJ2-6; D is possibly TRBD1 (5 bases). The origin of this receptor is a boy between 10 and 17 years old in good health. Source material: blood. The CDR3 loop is CASSLSGNGANVLTF. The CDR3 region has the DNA TGCGCCAGCAGCTTGTCAGGGAATGGGGCCAACGTCCTGACTTTC. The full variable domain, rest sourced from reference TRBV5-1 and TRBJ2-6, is KAGVTQTPRYLIKTRGQQVTLSCSPISGHRSVSWYQQTPGQGLQFLFEYFSETQRNKGNFPGRFSGRQFSNSRSEMNVSTLELGDSALYLCASSLSGNGANVLTFGAGSRLTVL.